One and the same sample provided the 4 T cell receptor beta chains below, sequenced in a study of blood T cell repertoires in COVID-19. Method: immunoSEQ multiplex PCR; TCRdb's copy keeps in-frame clones and lacks some. The sample shows about 140,000 clones, 87% of them seen only once. Source material: peripheral blood. These TCRs come from a woman aged 45-65 years with active or convalescent COVID-19.

This chain connects TRBV30 to TRBJ1-4; TRBD1 is a possible D gene (5 bases). CDR3 length: 13 amino acids. The V gene's germline CDR1 is GTSNPN and CDR2 SVGIG (reference sequence). Trimming left V 4 bases short and J 3 bases short, with 9 bases between. As DNA, the CDR3 is TGTGCCTGGACTCCCAGGGCTAATGAAAAACTGTTTTTT. Its translation is CAWTPRANEKLFF.

The chain joins TRBV5-4 to TRBJ1-1; 8 bases line up with TRBD1. This CDR3 comprises 13 residues. CDR1 SGHNT and CDR2 YYREEE come from the germline V gene (reference sequence). After removal of 4 bases from V and 6 bases from J, the junction contained 5 bases not matched to a gene. The CDR3 loop is CASSPDRVAEAFF. In DNA, the CDR3 is TGTGCCAGCAGCCCGGACAGGGTGGCTGAAGCTTTCTTT. The full variable domain, its missing parts supplied by reference TRBV5-4 and TRBJ1-1, is ETGVTQSPTHLIKTRGQQVTLRCSSQSGHNTVSWYQQALGQGPQFIFQYYREEENGRGNFPPRFSGLQFPNYSSELNVNALELDDSALYLCASSPDRVAEAFFGQGTRLTVV.

The chain is built from TRBV11-2 and TRBJ2-3, with a possible D match to TRBD2 (6 bases). This CDR3 is 16 amino acids long. V lost 3 bases to trimming and J lost 2 bases, with 15 bases between them. Germline V gene lookup returns CDR1 SGHAT and CDR2 FQNNGV. This CDR3 reads CASSLRGDPLTDTQYF. CDR3 DNA sequence: TGTGCCAGCAGCTTGCGGGGAGACCCCCTCACAGATACGCAGTATTTT. The entire variable domain, with the rest obtained from reference TRBV11-2 and TRBJ2-3, is as follows: EAGVAQSPRYKIIEKRQSVAFWCNPISGHATLYWYQQILGQGPKLLIQFQNNGVVDDSQLPKDRFSAERLKGVDSTLKIQPAKLEDSAVYLCASSLRGDPLTDTQYFGPGTRLTVL.

The chain couples TRBV3-1 (or the pseudogene TRBV3-2) to TRBJ2-3, with 8 bases fitting TRBD2. Per the germline V gene, CDR1 is LGHDT and CDR2 is YNNKEL (reference sequence). Trimming cost V 3 bases and J 4 bases; bases outside gene matches: 6. The CDR3 is 15 amino acids. The chain's CDR3 is CASSQAGTSPDTQYF. For the CDR3, the DNA is TGTGCCAGCAGCCAGGCCGGGACTAGTCCAGATACGCAGTATTTT.